The clone carrying this TCR beta chain was seen repeatedly, ten times or more. This sample is part of a study of read filtering for tumor transcriptome and immune sequencing. At the level of the study: 8 patients were R-ISS I, more than 15 were R-ISS II, 6 or 7 were R-ISS III.

Trimming took 5 bases from V and 0 from J; bases not matched to a gene: 6. Germline V lookup: CDR1 SGHTA, CDR2 FQGTGA. CDR3 length: 16 amino acids. This library used approximately 0.4 ug RNA and molecular barcoded adaptors spanning alpha/delta and beta/gamma chains. TCRdb used MiXCR to reprocess the reads, holding one entry per CDR3 protein. Here the sample spans about 61,000 distinct CDR3 sequences, about 19% being singletons. This chain connects TRBV7-3 to TRBJ2-3; 9 bases line up with TRBD2. The source material was a population of CD138-negative cells sorted from bone marrow. The receptor's source is a donor aged 40 or older with multiple myeloma. Here the CDR3 DNA reads TGTGCCAGCAGCCCCTTGCGGGGGGGTAGCACAGATACGCAGTATTTT. Its translation: CASSPLRGGSTDTQYF.